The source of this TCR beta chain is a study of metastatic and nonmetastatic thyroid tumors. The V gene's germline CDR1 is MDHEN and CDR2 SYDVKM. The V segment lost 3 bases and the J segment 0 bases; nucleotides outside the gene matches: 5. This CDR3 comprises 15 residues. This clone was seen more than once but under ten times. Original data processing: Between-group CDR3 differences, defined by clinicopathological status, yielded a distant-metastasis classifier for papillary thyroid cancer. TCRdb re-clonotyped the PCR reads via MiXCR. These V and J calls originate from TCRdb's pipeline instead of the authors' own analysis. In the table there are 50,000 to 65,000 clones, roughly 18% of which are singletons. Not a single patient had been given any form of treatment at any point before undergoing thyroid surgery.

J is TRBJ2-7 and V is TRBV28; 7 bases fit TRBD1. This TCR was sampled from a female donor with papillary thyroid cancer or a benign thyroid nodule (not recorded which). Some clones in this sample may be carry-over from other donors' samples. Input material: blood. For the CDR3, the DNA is TGTGCCAGCAGTTTTCTGGGACAGAGCTCCTACGAGCAGTACTTC. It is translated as CASSFLGQSSYEQYF.